This T cell receptor (beta chain) is from a study of blood T cell repertoires in COVID-19. This table comes from immunoSEQ multiplex PCR, and its TCRdb copy is limited to in-frame clones, with some not included. Of around 230,000 clones in the sample, more than 80% were seen once. This clone appeared a single time. The sequenced sample consisted of peripheral blood. The sequence came from a man aged 30 to 45 who had recovered from COVID-19.

This CDR3 reads CASSLEGQGTEAFF. CDR3 nucleotide sequence: TGTGCCAGCAGCTTAGAAGGCCAGGGCACTGAAGCTTTCTTT. The chain joins TRBV7-2 to TRBJ1-1, with D tentatively TRBD1 (5 bases). The CDR3 loop spans 14 amino acids. Trimming removed 1 base from V and 4 bases from J, with 10 bases in between. The germline V gene encodes CDR1 SGHTA and CDR2 FQGNSA. The full variable domain, with the rest looked up from reference TRBV7-2 and TRBJ1-1, is GAGVSQSPSNKVTEKGKDVELRCDPISGHTALYWYRQSLGQGLEFLIYFQGNSAPDKSGLPSDRFSAERTGGSVSTLTIQRTQQEDSAVYLCASSLEGQGTEAFFGQGTRLTVV.